The T cell receptor beta chain described here comes from a study of T-cell reconstitution after alpha-beta-depleted transplantation in children listed by TCRdb under 2016. In terms of the full investigation: The study quantitatively tracked T-cell immune reconstitution after TCRalphabeta/CD19-depleted allogeneic hematopoietic cell transplantation in children using TCR repertoire profiling.

Libraries were built with PCR. The data were produced on an Illumina HiSeq 2500. TCR libraries were prepared with molecular barcoding, using unique molecular identifiers to normalize TCRbeta repertoire quantification. TCRdb reprocessing: public reads trimmed at Q25 with fastp, clones called with MiXCR, in-frame beta chains kept. When rows share a CDR3 protein, they turn into one entry using the most common DNA and genes. This sample lists 400,000 to 500,000 distinct CDR3 sequences; about 11% were detected once. Of the sample, roughly 6% falls within the top ten clones. This clonotype was picked up a small number of times. No antigen is known for it. Per-nucleotide qualities are absent, and no much larger clonotype sits a single base away. The germline V gene provides CDR1 MNHNS and CDR2 SASEGT. From the cysteine through the phenylalanine, the CDR3 covers 13 amino acids. The kept DNA is CDR3 alone, 39 bases in frame from the first base. A distance of 11 bases separates the germline ends of V and J, which lose 10 bases and 0 bases respectively.

The sequence is built from TRBV6-1 and TRBJ2-3; no confident D gene assignment can be made. This clonotype was obtained from a human donor who donated a stem cell graft to a child with acute myeloid leukemia. This sample comprised PBMCs from the stem cell graft donor, obtained from the stem cell graft. The nucleotide sequence is given as TGTGCCACGAGGCTTTCTAGCACAGATACGCAGTATTTT. This is translated as CATRLSSTDTQYF.